A selection of T cell receptor beta chains follows, all from one sample in a study of blood T cell repertoires in COVID-19. Assay: immunoSEQ multiplex PCR; the TCRdb copy retains only in-frame clones and omits some. The sample yields about 170,000 clones, approximately 84% seen once. The source material was PBMCs or T cells enriched from blood (not recorded which). The receptors shown here come from a man aged 50 to 60 who had recovered from COVID-19. The CDR3 runs from the conserved cysteine through the conserved F or W. D genes are given only for firm matches. Expanded clones get a size class; other rows say once, few or many, or leave the size out.

>TRBJ1-6|-|TRBD1|TRBV6-5|16
TGTGCCAGCAGTTGGACAGGACTCTCCTATAATTCACCCCTCCACTTT
CASSWTGLSYNSPLHF
>TRBJ2-7|-|-|TRBV5-1|14
TGCGCCAGCAGCGACACAGGGAGCCCCTACGAGCAGTACTTC
CASSDTGSPYEQYF
>TRBJ2-1|-|TRBD2|TRBV2|17
TGTGCCAGCAGTGGCGGAAGCGGGGGGAGCTCCTACAATGAGCAGTTCTTC
CASSGGSGGSSYNEQFF
>TRBJ2-1|-|TRBD2|TRBV7-6|17
TGTGCCAGCAGCTTAGCGTTAGGGACTAGCGGGGTCAATGAGCAGTTCTTC
CASSLALGTSGVNEQFF
>TRBJ2-7|-|-|TRBV28|14
TGTGCCAGCATCCCGCGCGCTATCTCCTACGAGCAGTACTTC
CASIPRAISYEQYF
>TRBJ1-4|-|TRBD1|TRBV7-9|13
TGTGCCAGCAGCTTAGCGGGGGACAGAAAACTGTTTTTT
CASSLAGDRKLFF
>TRBJ2-3|-|TRBD1|TRBV5-1|15
TGCGCCAGCAGCTTGGGAACAGGGGTGACAGATACGCAGTATTTT
CASSLGTGVTDTQYF
>TRBJ1-2|-|-|TRBV11-2|17
TGTGCCAGCAGCTTTAGCCAATTAGCCACCGCGGCCGGTGGCTACACCTTC
CASSFSQLATAAGGYTF
>TRBJ2-5|-|TRBD2|TRBV6-5|15
TGTGCCAGCAGTTACCCTAGCGGGGGGAAAGAGACCCAGTACTTC
CASSYPSGGKETQYF
>TRBJ1-2|-|TRBD1|TRBV5-6|12
TGTGCCAGCAGCTTTTGGGACAGAGACTACACCTTC
CASSFWDRDYTF
>TRBJ2-5|-|TRBD2|TRBV4-2|15
TGTGCCAGCAGCCAGGGGGACTATCAGCAAGAGACCCAGTACTTC
CASSQGDYQQETQYF
>TRBJ1-6|-|-|TRBV4-3|20
TGCGCCAGCAGCCAAGGATCAGGTTACCCGACCAGCTCCTATAATTCACCCCTCCACTTT
CASSQGSGYPTSSYNSPLHF
>TRBJ1-6|few|TRBD1|TRBV5-4|15
TGTGCCAGCAGCCCGACAGGGGGCAAGGGTTCACCCCTCCACTTT
CASSPTGGKGSPLHF
>TRBJ2-3|-|-|TRBV19|14
TGTGCCAGTAGCCGACAATTAAGCACAGATACGCAGTATTTT
CASSRQLSTDTQYF
>TRBJ1-5|few|-|TRBV15|16
TGTGCCACCAGCAGGGCCTTATCAAGAAGCAATCAGCCCCAGCATTTT
CATSRALSRSNQPQHF
>TRBJ2-1|once|TRBD2|TRBV11-3|13
TGTGCCAGCAGCTCCCTAGCGGACAATGAGCAGTTCTTC
CASSSLADNEQFF
>TRBJ1-1|-|TRBD1|TRBV4-1|15
TGCGCCAGCAGCCTCTCCGGGACAGGGGACACTGAAGCTTTCTTT
CASSLSGTGDTEAFF
>TRBJ1-1|-|-|TRBV30|13
TGTGCCTTGGGGCGGGGGAGTTGGACTGAAGCTTTCTTT
CALGRGSWTEAFF
>TRBJ2-4|-|TRBD2|TRBV3-1/TRBV3-2|14
TGTGCCACTACCCAGCGGGGAGCCAAAAACATTCAGTACTTC
CATTQRGAKNIQYF
>TRBJ2-5|once|-|TRBV7-9|15
TGTGCCAGCAGCTTATCAGGAACGGATAAAGAGACCCAGTACTTC
CASSLSGTDKETQYF
>TRBJ2-5|-|TRBD2|TRBV30|15
TGTGCCTGGAGAGTCGGGGGGGTGAGGGGAGAGACCCAGTACTTC
CAWRVGGVRGETQYF
>TRBJ1-2|-|-|TRBV27|14
TGTGCCAGCAGTTTAGCGGGCCAGGGGTCCGGCTACACCTTC
CASSLAGQGSGYTF
>TRBJ1-6|-|-|TRBV9|13
TGTGCCAGCAGCGTAGGCAGGGCATCACCCCTCCACTTT
CASSVGRASPLHF
>TRBJ2-1|-|-|TRBV5-4|15
TGTGCCAGCACCCTTCACTTATCGACTGTCAATGAGCAGTTCTTC
CASTLHLSTVNEQFF
>TRBJ1-4|-|-|TRBV10-2|14
TGCGCCAGCAGTATCGGGGAAGGGTTTGAAAAACTGTTTTTT
CASSIGEGFEKLFF
>TRBJ1-5|once|-|TRBV30|13
TGTGCCTGGAGTGTACCGGGTTATCAGCCCCAGCATTTT
CAWSVPGYQPQHF
>TRBJ2-7|-|TRBD1|TRBV5-1|15
TGCGCCAGCAGCCCCGGACAGGTACCCACCTACGAGCAGTACTTC
CASSPGQVPTYEQYF